These 31 T cell receptor beta chains were sequenced from one sample in a study of blood T cell repertoires in COVID-19. The protocol was immunoSEQ multiplex PCR, while the TCRdb copy is restricted to in-frame clones and leaves out a portion. The sample includes about 62,000 clones, approximately 88% of them seen just once. The specimen was peripheral blood. The receptors here all came from a human donor in a cohort sampled during active COVID-19.

In the case of this clone: No DNA is shown, since the ends of the CDR3 on it are uncertain; the CDR3 is the one TCRdb lists. This chain connects TRBV28 to TRBJ1-4; TRBD1 is the table's D call, not checked against the DNA. From germline, CDR1 is MDHEN and CDR2 SYDVKM. The CDR3 spans 17 amino acids, including both terminal residues. CDR3 amino acids: CASSFSVRGQGNEKLFF.

The chain combines TRBV19 with TRBJ2-1, with a weak D call TRBD2 (6 bases). The CDR3 extends over 15 amino acids. Germline CDR1 reads LNHDA; CDR2 reads SQIVND (reference sequence). Deletions cut 8 bases from V and 0 bases from J, with 14 bases between. In DNA form, the CDR3 reads TGTGCCAGTCAGGTGGGAGGTAGCTCCTACAATGAGCAGTTCTTC. This codes for CASQVGGSSYNEQFF.

This chain connects TRBV7-9 to TRBJ2-7, with D tentatively TRBD2 (5 bases). Germline loops: CDR1 SEHNR, CDR2 FQNEAQ (reference sequence). The CDR3 contains 16 residues. V lost 1 base and J lost 3, with 16 bases in between. CDR3 region: CASSLGVLAENYEQYF. DNA for the CDR3: TGTGCCAGCAGCTTAGGGGTCCTAGCCGAGAACTACGAGCAGTACTTC.

The chain uses TRBV13 and TRBJ1-1, with D unclear. CDR3 size: 13 residues. Per germline, CDR1 PRHDT and CDR2 FYEKMQ (reference sequence). V was cut by 5 bases and J by 7 bases, with 14 bases left in between. The CDR3 nucleotides are TGTGCCAGCAGCCCACCGGTGTTGAATGAAGCTTTCTTT. Translating gives CASSPPVLNEAFF.

This chain links TRBV2 with TRBJ2-7, with a tentative D call TRBD2 (6 bases). In germline, CDR1 is SNHLY, CDR2 FYNNEI. The CDR3 spans 15 residues. V was clipped by 10 bases and J by 2 bases, with 21 bases between them. The CDR3 sequence is CATSSGVSPTYEQYF. As DNA, the CDR3 is TGTGCCACCTCGTCGGGGGTTAGCCCGACCTACGAGCAGTACTTC.

The CDR3 DNA sequence: TGTGCCAGCAGCCCCAGCACTGAAGCTTTCTTT. Translated: CASSPSTEAFF. This sequence joins TRBV28 and TRBJ1-1; D remains unclear. The length of the CDR3 is 11 residues. The germline V and J ends were trimmed by 6 bases and 4 bases, with 6 bases remaining between them. CDR1 MDHEN and CDR2 SYDVKM come from the germline V gene. The full variable domain, in which reference TRBV28 and TRBJ1-1 provide the parts outside the CDR3, is DVKVTQSSRYLVKRTGEKVFLECVQDMDHENMFWYRQDPGLGLRLIYFSYDVKMKEKGDIPEGYSVSREKKERFSLILESASTNQTSMYLCASSPSTEAFFGQGTRLTVV.

The gene calls are TRBV25-1 and TRBJ1-3; D possibly corresponds to TRBD1 (5 bases). From germline, CDR1 is MGHDK and CDR2 SYGVNS. Trimming removed 5 bases from V and 0 bases from J, with 8 bases in between. This CDR3 is built from 14 residues. CDR3 DNA sequence: TGTGCCAGCAGTAAAGGGGTCTCTGGAAACACCATATATTTT. Translated, it gives CASSKGVSGNTIYF. The full variable domain, completed using reference TRBV25-1 and TRBJ1-3, is EADIYQTPRYLVIGTGKKITLECSQTMGHDKMYWYQQDPGMELHLIHYSYGVNSTEKGDLSSESTVSRIRTEHFPLTLESARPSHTSQYLCASSKGVSGNTIYFGEGSWLTVV.

The chain carries TRBV20-1 and TRBJ2-4; 11 nucleotides agree with TRBD1. The CDR3 totals 17 residues. Losses at the gene ends were 3 bases for V and 0 bases for J; bases not matched to a gene: 7. Germline CDR1 DFQATT, CDR2 SNEGSKA (reference sequence). Here the CDR3 reads CSASQDRGPLAKNIQYF. The CDR3 DNA reads as TGCAGTGCTAGTCAGGACAGGGGGCCACTAGCCAAAAACATTCAGTACTTC.

The chain joins TRBV7-9 to TRBJ2-1, with TRBD2 identical over 9 bases. CDR1 is SEHNR and CDR2 is FQNEAQ in the germline V gene (reference sequence). The CDR3 spans 16 residues. Trimming took 4 bases from V and 3 from J; bases not matched to a gene: 7. The CDR3 is CASSSLAGDFYNEQFF. The CDR3, as DNA: TGTGCCAGCAGCTCATTAGCGGGAGATTTCTACAATGAGCAGTTCTTC.

The chain carries TRBV18 and TRBJ2-7, with a possible D match to TRBD1 (6 bases). V was clipped by 0 bases and J by 0 bases, with 12 bases between them. The CDR3 is made up of 16 amino acids. Germline CDR1 is KGHSH and CDR2 is LQKENI. CDR3 in amino acids: CASSPPDRPNSYEQYF. Here the CDR3 DNA reads TGTGCCAGCTCACCACCAGACAGGCCCAACTCCTACGAGCAGTACTTC.

V is TRBV7-8 and J is TRBJ1-1; no clear D. This CDR3 region has 11 residues. V dropped 7 bases and J dropped 8 bases, with 11 bases sitting between them. Germline lookup yields CDR1 SGHVS and CDR2 FQNEAQ. The CDR3 DNA reads as TGTGCCAGCACCCACGGGGTAGAAGCTTTCTTT. Encoded protein: CASTHGVEAFF.

V and J are TRBV15 and TRBJ1-1; no firm D call. V lost 3 bases and J 1 base, leaving 12 bases between the germline ends. The CDR3 runs to 15 residues. The germline gives CDR1 LNHNV, CDR2 YYDKDF (reference sequence). CDR3 amino acids: CATSREGFGNTEAFF. DNA for the CDR3: TGTGCCACCAGCAGGGAGGGATTCGGGAACACTGAAGCTTTCTTT.

The chain uses TRBV21-1 and TRBJ1-2; the DNA was not used to check the table's D call, TRBD1. TRBV21-1 is a known pseudogene. The CDR3 is 16 amino acids. The chain's CDR3 is CASSKGDSERGYGYTF. The CDR3 DNA reads as TGTGCCAGCAGCAAAGGGGACAGCGAGCGTGGCTATGGCTACACCTTC.

The rearrangement uses TRBV2 and TRBJ1-4; no firm D call. Germline V gene sequence: CDR1 SNHLY, CDR2 FYNNEI. The germline V and J ends were trimmed by 7 bases and 8 bases, with 11 bases remaining between them. The CDR3 length is 12 residues. In DNA, the CDR3 is TGTGCCAGCACCGGGTTGCGAGAAAAACTGTTTTTT. Translating it yields CASTGLREKLFF. Full variable domain (remainder filled in from reference TRBV2 and TRBJ1-4): EPEVTQTPSHQVTQMGQEVILRCVPISNHLYFYWYRQILGQKVEFLVSFYNNEISEKSEIFDDQFSVERPDGSNFTLKIRSTKLEDSAMYFCASTGLREKLFFGSGTQLSVL.

This sequence joins TRBV7-9 and TRBJ2-3; possible D gene TRBD2, 6 bases. The germline V and J ends were trimmed by 0 bases and 0 bases, with 7 bases remaining between them. Looked up from germline, CDR1 is SEHNR and CDR2 is FQNEAQ (reference sequence). There are 15 residues in the CDR3. For the CDR3, the DNA is TGTGCCAGCAGCTTAGCGGGGACTAGCACAGATACGCAGTATTTT. This encodes CASSLAGTSTDTQYF.

In its sample, this clone was seen once. V usage is TRBV28 and J usage is TRBJ2-7; TRBD2 matches 10 bases. Trimming took 4 bases from V and 2 from J; bases not matched to a gene: 5. The CDR3 runs 15 residues. The germline CDR1 and CDR2 sequences are MDHEN and SYDVKM. This chain's CDR3 is CASSSTSGIAYEQYF. The DNA of the CDR3 is TGTGCCAGCAGTTCTACTAGCGGGATCGCCTACGAGCAGTACTTC.

The CDR3 region is CASTIGTDGYTF. Here the CDR3 DNA reads TGTGCCAGCACCATCGGGACAGATGGCTACACCTTC. The chain combines TRBV13 with TRBJ1-2; TRBD1 matches 7 bases. The CDR3 totals 12 residues. Germline V gene sequence: CDR1 PRHDT, CDR2 FYEKMQ (reference sequence). V dropped 7 bases and J dropped 6; count of bases not matched to a gene: 5.

The chain combines TRBV9 with TRBJ2-7; perhaps TRBD1 as D (7 bases). Trimming pared 6 bases from V and 7 bases from J, leaving 20 bases between. The CDR3 extends over 14 amino acids. Germline V gene data show CDR1 as SGDLS and CDR2 as YYNGEE. CDR3 region: CASNPTGWEAEQYF. In nucleotides, the CDR3 is TGTGCCAGCAACCCGACAGGGTGGGAGGCAGAGCAGTACTTC.

V usage is TRBV7-9 and J usage is TRBJ2-5; D might be TRBD2 (5 bases). CDR1 is SEHNR, CDR2 FQNEAQ, per germline (reference sequence). The CDR3 runs to 14 residues. Between the trimmed V and J ends, which lost 3 bases and 0 bases, there was a span of 8 bases. CDR3 coding DNA: TGTGCCAGCAGCTTCGAACTAGACCAAGAGACCCAGTACTTC. Its protein is CASSFELDQETQYF.

The rearrangement links TRBV2 to TRBJ2-3; the match to TRBD2 covers 11 bases. J was trimmed by 3 bases and V by 3 bases; bases with no gene match: 8. The germline V gene has CDR1 SNHLY and CDR2 FYNNEI. This CDR3 region has 17 residues. CDR3 sequence (DNA): TGTGCCAGCAGTGACGAGACTAGCGGGGAAGAAACAGATACGCAGTATTTT. Translation: CASSDETSGEETDTQYF.

The chain couples TRBV6-2 or TRBV6-3 to TRBJ1-5; TRBD1 might be the D (6 bases). The CDR3 sequence is 14 residues long. Between the trimmed V and J ends, which lost 4 bases and 5 bases, there was a span of 12 bases. The germline V gene encodes CDR1 MNHEY and CDR2 SVGEGT. As DNA, the CDR3 is TGTGCCAGCAGTTCAGCAGGGGACGATCAGCCCCAGCATTTT. Protein: CASSSAGDDQPQHF.

The V call is TRBV3-1 (or the pseudogene TRBV3-2), the J call TRBJ1-1; D not resolved. Trimming removed 0 bases at V and 1 base at J, with 15 bases between. Germline lookup yields CDR1 LGHDT and CDR2 YNNKEL (reference sequence). This CDR3 comprises 17 residues. The CDR3 spells CASSQELTVFSNTEAFF. The CDR3 DNA follows: TGTGCCAGCAGCCAAGAACTCACTGTCTTCTCGAACACTGAAGCTTTCTTT.

V is TRBV15 and J is TRBJ2-3; a possible D gene is TRBD2 (5 bases). Per the germline V gene, CDR1 is LNHNV and CDR2 is YYDKDF (reference sequence). V was clipped by 0 bases and J by 3 bases, with 13 bases between them. CDR3 length: 16 residues. DNA for the CDR3: TGTGCCACCAGCAGAGATGGATCCCCGGGGACAGATACGCAGTATTTT. It yields the protein CATSRDGSPGTDTQYF.

The rearrangement links TRBV5-6 to TRBJ2-7; TRBD1 is a possible D gene (5 bases). The CDR3 has 13 residues. Germline-derived CDR1 and CDR2 are SGHDT and YYEEEE. V was shortened by 2 bases and J by 5 bases, with 11 bases between the two germline ends. The CDR3 region is CASSLSGLDEQYF. The CDR3 coding sequence is TGTGCCAGCAGCTTATCAGGGTTGGACGAGCAGTACTTC.

J is TRBJ1-1 and V is TRBV6-5; D is ambiguous. Germline V gives CDR1 MNHEY, CDR2 SVGAGI. The CDR3 runs to 12 residues. The V and J ends lost 8 bases and 1 base respectively, with 8 bases between them. The CDR3 DNA follows: TGTGCCAGCCTCAGTACGAACACTGAAGCTTTCTTT. Translated: CASLSTNTEAFF.

The V and J genes are TRBV5-6 and TRBJ1-1, with D perhaps TRBD1 (6 bases). Germline V lookup: CDR1 SGHDT, CDR2 YYEEEE. Trimming left V 3 bases short and J 7 bases short, with 10 bases between. The CDR3 is made up of 12 amino acids. The DNA of the CDR3 is TGTGCCAGCAGCTCTACAGGGCATGAAGCTTTCTTT. It codes for CASSSTGHEAFF.

The V and J genes are TRBV24-1 and TRBJ2-3, with TRBD2 identical over 10 bases. CDR1 and CDR2 (germline): KGHDR, SFDVKD. With V trimmed by 4 bases and J by 0 bases, 9 bases remained unmatched. The CDR3 sequence is 18 residues long. The CDR3 loop reads CATSDKSLAGASTDTQYF. The CDR3 DNA is TGTGCCACCAGTGACAAATCCCTAGCGGGAGCTAGCACAGATACGCAGTATTTT.

This chain connects TRBV19 to TRBJ1-1; D might be TRBD1 (6 bases). The V gene lost 6 bases and the J gene lost 0 bases, with 11 bases spanning the gap. The V gene's germline CDR1 is LNHDA and CDR2 SQIVND (reference sequence). This CDR3 region has 14 residues. This CDR3 is CASRDGQLNTEAFF. The CDR3 bases are TGTGCCAGTAGAGATGGACAGCTGAACACTGAAGCTTTCTTT.

V usage is TRBV28 and J usage is TRBJ2-7; D gene unclear. The CDR3 covers 13 residues. Trimming cost V 3 bases and J 6 bases, with 12 bases left between them. The germline V gene encodes CDR1 MDHEN and CDR2 SYDVKM. The CDR3 DNA reads as TGTGCCAGCAGTTTGAGTCCGTCCACCGAGCAGTACTTC. This encodes CASSLSPSTEQYF.

This clone appeared a single time. The chain joins TRBV27 to TRBJ1-1; the D gene is possibly TRBD1 (5 bases). There are 15 residues in the CDR3. Trimming took off 3 bases at V and 1 base at J, with 12 bases between the two ends. Per germline, CDR1 MNHEY and CDR2 SMNVEV (reference sequence). CDR3 in amino acids: CASSFGGGRNTEAFF. In DNA form, the CDR3 reads TGTGCCAGCAGTTTCGGGGGGGGTAGGAACACTGAAGCTTTCTTT.

The V and J genes are TRBV5-5 and TRBJ1-3; no definite D call. Trimming removed 4 bases from V and 0 bases from J, with 8 bases in between. The CDR3 is 14 residues long. Germline values: CDR1 SGHKS, CDR2 YYEKEE (reference sequence). The CDR3 loop reads CASSTSGSGNTIYF. CDR3 sequence (DNA): TGTGCCAGCAGCACCTCAGGCTCTGGAAACACCATATATTTT.